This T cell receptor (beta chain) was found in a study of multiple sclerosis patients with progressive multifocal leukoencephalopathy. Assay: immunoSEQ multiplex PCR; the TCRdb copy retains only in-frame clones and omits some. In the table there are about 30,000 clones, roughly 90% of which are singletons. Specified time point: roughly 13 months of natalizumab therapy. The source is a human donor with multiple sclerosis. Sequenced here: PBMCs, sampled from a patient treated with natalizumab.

The chain's CDR3 is CASSQTGTSVTGELFF. The CDR3 nucleotides are TGTGCCAGCAGCCAGACCGGGACTAGCGTGACCGGGGAGCTGTTTTTT. The chain combines TRBV7-7 with TRBJ2-2, with TRBD2 matching 10 bases. J lost 5 bases, V lost 5 bases, and 8 bases had no gene match. Germline CDR1 SSHAT, CDR2 FNYEAQ (reference sequence). CDR3 length: 16 amino acids.